At least ten counts were recorded for the clone carrying this TCR beta chain. iRepertoire HTBI primers and Arm-PCR of CDR3 regions built TCR beta libraries. TCRdb re-called the multiplex PCR reads through MiXCR, storing one row per CDR3 protein. The sample yields hundreds of thousands of distinct CDR3 sequences, 13% seen once. This entry is derived from a study of regulatory T cells in long-lasting Graves disease. The time point here: newly diagnosed GD, antithyroid drugs for less than 3 months. PBMCs provided the RNA from which the TCR library was made. The V gene's germline CDR1 is SQVTM and CDR2 ANQGSEA. The CDR3 consists of 13 residues. Trimming removed 7 bases at V and 1 base at J, with 13 bases between. The sample was also reused in another study, on T cells in Graves' hyperthyroidism and ophthalmopathy.

The chain links TRBV29-1 to TRBJ1-2; no firm D call. The clonotype was recovered from a man aged 30 to 45 with Graves disease. This specimen was peripheral blood mononuclear cells (PBMCs), taken at new diagnosis, from a patient treated with antithyroid drugs. The chain's CDR3 is CSEKRTDNYGYTF. DNA for the CDR3: TGCAGCGAGAAAAGGACGGATAACTATGGCTACACCTTC.